The source of this TCR beta chain is a study of post-analysis software for immune sequencing data. About the study: Relapsing-remitting, secondary progressive and progressive-relapsing forms made up the multiple sclerosis disease courses.

Sequencing libraries made from TCR beta cDNA carried unique molecular identifiers. Input populations of 1 to 10 million T cells gave rise to approximately 500,000 cDNA molecules. TCRdb re-derived calls from the PCR reads in MiXCR, one entry per CDR3 protein. The repertoire includes roughly 410,000 distinct CDR3 sequences, 30% to 45% of them detected once, and roughly an eighth sits in the top ten. Germline V CDR1 and CDR2: MNHNY, SVGAGI (reference sequence). The CDR3 has 14 amino acids. The germline V and J ends were trimmed by 7 bases and 0 bases, with 13 bases remaining between them. This clonotype was detected many times. Antigen specificity is unknown. Study-level results: TRBV5-6, TRBV5-1 and TRBV20-1 belonged to a set of a few TRBV segments that were more frequent in patients than controls. Samples from one preparation batch, clustered by F measure, grouped strongly together. Normalized Chao1 diversity was significantly reduced in patients versus controls.

The clonotype was recovered from a girl between 5 and 17 years old with multiple sclerosis. The rearrangement joins TRBV6-6 to TRBJ2-7, with D uncertain. Sequenced: blood. The chain's CDR3 is CASTQLNSSYEQYF. The DNA of the CDR3 is TGTGCCAGCACCCAATTGAACAGCTCCTACGAGCAGTACTTC.